These 9 T cell receptor beta chains were all obtained from the same sample, sequenced in a study of blood T cell repertoires in COVID-19 (dated by TCRdb to the early 2020s). The library was made by the immunoSEQ multiplex PCR assay. This is the immuneACCESS table as TCRdb keeps it, with only in-frame sequences that have V and J called. A part of the clones is gone; compared with another copy, unresolved V genes explain less than half, and the rest is unexplained. The sample profile shows around 200,000 clones; less than 80% of them were found once. The ten largest clones add up to around an eighth of the sample. Sequencing input: peripheral blood. These receptors were obtained from a man aged 45 to 65 who had recovered from COVID-19.

This clone was observed a handful of times. This chain uses TRBV2 with TRBJ2-5; TRBD2 matches at 14 bases. From germline, CDR1 is SNHLY and CDR2 FYNNEI. V was pared by 8 bases and J by 4 bases, with 9 bases of the junction left unmatched. The CDR3 has 16 amino acids. The CDR3 protein is CASARTGTSGRETQYF. The CDR3, as DNA: TGTGCCAGCGCACGAACCGGGACTAGCGGGAGAGAGACCCAGTACTTC.

The CDR3, as DNA: TGTGCCAGCAGCTTAGTGAGGCAGACGGCGGGGGTCCCCACCGGGGAGCTGTTTTTT. Protein product: CASSLVRQTAGVPTGELFF. This chain joins TRBV7-9 and TRBJ2-2, with 7 positions matching TRBD2. CDR1 and CDR2 from the germline V gene are SEHNR and FQNEAQ (reference sequence). V trimming: 1 base; J trimming: 4 bases; junction bases outside the gene matches: 15. The CDR3 has 19 residues. Variable domain in full (rest from reference TRBV7-9 and TRBJ2-2): DTGVSQNPRHKITKRGQNVTFRCDPISEHNRLYWYRQTLGQGPEFLTYFQNEAQLEKSRLLSDRFSAERPKGSFSTLEIQRTEQGDSAMYLCASSLVRQTAGVPTGELFFGEGSRLTVL.

The chain employs TRBV4-2 and TRBJ2-1; possible D gene TRBD2, 7 bases. There are 15 residues in the CDR3. V was clipped by 6 bases and J by 0 bases, with 12 bases between them. CDR1 LGHNA and CDR2 YNFKEQ come from the germline V gene. The CDR3 here is CASSGEGGSYNEQFF. The CDR3 nucleotides are TGTGCCAGCAGTGGGGAGGGGGGCTCCTACAATGAGCAGTTCTTC.

This clone showed up just a few times. The chain combines TRBV14 with TRBJ1-2; TRBD1 is a possible D gene (6 bases). CDR3 length equals 15 residues. Germline values: CDR1 SGHDN, CDR2 FVKESK. The germline V and J ends were trimmed by 5 bases and 3 bases, with 16 bases remaining between them. The CDR3 DNA is TGTGCCAGCAGCGAACAAGGTGGGGGCTACTATGGCTACACCTTC. It is translated as CASSEQGGGYYGYTF.

In its sample, this clone was seen once. The V and J genes are TRBV2 and TRBJ2-2; D is uncertain. This CDR3 has 16 amino acids. The V gene lost 6 bases and the J gene lost 5 bases, with 19 bases spanning the gap. CDR1 SNHLY and CDR2 FYNNEI come from the germline V gene. CDR3 amino acids: CASSLLALGATGELFF. In DNA form, the CDR3 reads TGTGCCAGCAGCCTACTTGCTCTTGGAGCGACCGGGGAGCTGTTTTTT.

This clone was detected once. V and J are TRBV7-9 and TRBJ2-1, with a weak D call TRBD2 (5 bases). In germline, CDR1 is SEHNR, CDR2 FQNEAQ (reference sequence). CDR3 size: 15 residues. Trimming removed 5 bases from V and 7 bases from J, with 18 bases in between. CDR3 DNA sequence: TGTGCCAGCAGCCCCCACTCGCGGGTTAAGAATGAGCAGTTCTTC. Its translation is CASSPHSRVKNEQFF. The whole variable domain, remainder taken from reference TRBV7-9 and TRBJ2-1, is DTGVSQNPRHKITKRGQNVTFRCDPISEHNRLYWYRQTLGQGPEFLTYFQNEAQLEKSRLLSDRFSAERPKGSFSTLEIQRTEQGDSAMYLCASSPHSRVKNEQFFGPGTRLTVL.

The chain couples TRBV4-1 to TRBJ2-7; 8 nucleotides agree with TRBD1. Germline CDR1 MGHRA, CDR2 YSYEKL. The CDR3 loop spans 14 amino acids. Trimming cost V 2 bases and J 2 bases; bases outside gene matches: 2. CDR3 DNA sequence: TGCGCCAGCAGCCAACCGGGACAGGCCTACGAGCAGTACTTC. Translation: CASSQPGQAYEQYF.

The rearrangement links TRBV10-2 to TRBJ1-2; D gene uncertain. V shed 2 bases and J shed 7 bases, with 5 bases lying between them. CDR1 is WSHSY and CDR2 is SAAADI in the germline V gene. This CDR3 is built from 11 residues. This CDR3 reads CASSEASGYTF. The DNA for the CDR3 is TGCGCCAGCAGTGAGGCGAGTGGCTACACCTTC.

V usage is TRBV18 and J usage is TRBJ2-4; D is unclear. This CDR3 is built from 18 residues. The V gene's germline CDR1 is KGHSH and CDR2 LQKENI. V gave up 6 bases and J gave up 4 bases, with 25 bases separating them. DNA for the CDR3: TGTGCCAGCTCGGAAGAAGTTGTTGGGCAGCCCATAAAAAACATTCAGTACTTC. Translating gives CASSEEVVGQPIKNIQYF.